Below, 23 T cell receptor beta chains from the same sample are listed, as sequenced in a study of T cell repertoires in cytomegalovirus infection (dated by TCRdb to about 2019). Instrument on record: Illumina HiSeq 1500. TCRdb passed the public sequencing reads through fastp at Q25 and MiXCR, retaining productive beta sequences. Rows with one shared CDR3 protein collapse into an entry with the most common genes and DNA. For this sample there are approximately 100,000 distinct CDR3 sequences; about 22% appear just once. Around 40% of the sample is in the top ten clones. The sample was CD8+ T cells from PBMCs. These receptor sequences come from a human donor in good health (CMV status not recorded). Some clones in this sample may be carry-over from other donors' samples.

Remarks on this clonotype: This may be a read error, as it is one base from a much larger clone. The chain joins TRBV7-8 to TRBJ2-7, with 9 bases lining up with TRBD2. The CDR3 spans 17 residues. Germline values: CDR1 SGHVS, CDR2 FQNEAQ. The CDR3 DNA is TGTGCCAGCGGCTTAGAGTTCAGCGGGGGGCTTACCTACGAGCAGTACTTC. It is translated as CASGLEFSGGLTYEQYF.

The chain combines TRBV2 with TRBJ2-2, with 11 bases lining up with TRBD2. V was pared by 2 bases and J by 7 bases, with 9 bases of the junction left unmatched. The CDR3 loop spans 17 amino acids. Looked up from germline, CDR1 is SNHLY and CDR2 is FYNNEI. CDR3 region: CASSELSGGASYGELFF. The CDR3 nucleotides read TGTGCCAGCAGTGAACTTAGCGGGGGGGCCAGTTACGGGGAGCTGTTTTTT. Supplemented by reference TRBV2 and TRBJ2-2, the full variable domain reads EPEVTQTPSHQVTQMGQEVILRCVPISNHLYFYWYRQILGQKVEFLVSFYNNEISEKSEIFDDQFSVERPDGSNFTLKIRSTKLEDSAMYFCASSELSGGASYGELFFGEGSRLTVL.

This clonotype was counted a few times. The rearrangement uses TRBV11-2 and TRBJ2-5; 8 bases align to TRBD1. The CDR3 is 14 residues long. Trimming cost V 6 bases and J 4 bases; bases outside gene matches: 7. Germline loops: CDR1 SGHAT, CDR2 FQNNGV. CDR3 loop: CASRQGAWGETQYF. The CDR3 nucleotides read TGTGCCAGCAGGCAGGGGGCATGGGGAGAGACCCAGTACTTC.

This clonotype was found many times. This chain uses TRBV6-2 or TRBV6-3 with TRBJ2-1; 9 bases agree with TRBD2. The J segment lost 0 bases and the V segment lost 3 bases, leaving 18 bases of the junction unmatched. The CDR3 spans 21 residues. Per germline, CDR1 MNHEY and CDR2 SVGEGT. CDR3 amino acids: CASSYFEEASGTVDSYNEQFF. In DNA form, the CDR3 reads TGTGCCAGCAGTTATTTTGAGGAGGCTAGCGGGACTGTCGACTCCTACAATGAGCAGTTCTTC.

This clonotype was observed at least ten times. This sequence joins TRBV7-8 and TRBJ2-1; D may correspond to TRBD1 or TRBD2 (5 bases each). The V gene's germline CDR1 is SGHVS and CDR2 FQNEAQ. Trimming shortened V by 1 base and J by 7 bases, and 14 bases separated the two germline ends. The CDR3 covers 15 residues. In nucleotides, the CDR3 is TGTGCCAGCAGCTTAGTGGGGGAATGGCAAAATGAGCAGTTCTTC. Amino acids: CASSLVGEWQNEQFF.

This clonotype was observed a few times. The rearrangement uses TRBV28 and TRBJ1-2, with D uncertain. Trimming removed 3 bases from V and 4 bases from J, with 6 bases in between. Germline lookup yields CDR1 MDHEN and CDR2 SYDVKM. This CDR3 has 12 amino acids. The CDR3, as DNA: TGTGCCAGCAGTTTTGGTGTCTATGGCTACACCTTC. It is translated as CASSFGVYGYTF.

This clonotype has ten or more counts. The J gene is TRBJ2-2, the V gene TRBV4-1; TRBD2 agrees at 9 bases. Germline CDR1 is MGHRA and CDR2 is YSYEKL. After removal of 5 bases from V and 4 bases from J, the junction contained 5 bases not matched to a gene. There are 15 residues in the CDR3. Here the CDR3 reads CASSLAGVTTGELFF. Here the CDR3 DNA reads TGCGCCAGCAGCTTAGCGGGAGTTACCACCGGGGAGCTGTTTTTT.

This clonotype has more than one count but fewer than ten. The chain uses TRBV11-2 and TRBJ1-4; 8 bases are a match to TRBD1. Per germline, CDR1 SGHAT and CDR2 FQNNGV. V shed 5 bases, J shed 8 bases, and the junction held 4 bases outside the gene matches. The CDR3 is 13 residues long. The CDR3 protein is CASSRGQEEKLFF. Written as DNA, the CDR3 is TGTGCCAGCAGCCGGGGACAGGAGGAAAAACTGTTTTTT.

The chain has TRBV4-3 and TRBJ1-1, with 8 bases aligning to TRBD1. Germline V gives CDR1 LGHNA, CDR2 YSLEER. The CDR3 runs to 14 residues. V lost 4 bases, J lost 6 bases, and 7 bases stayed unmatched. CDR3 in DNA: TGCGCCAGCAGCCTCGGAGACAGGGGAGCTGAAGCTTTCTTT. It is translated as CASSLGDRGAEAFF.

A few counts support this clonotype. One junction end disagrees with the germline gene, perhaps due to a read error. CDR3 sequence: CASSSPAEQETQYF. DNA of the CDR3: TGTGCCAGCAGCTCCCCAGCGGAACAAGAGACCCAGTACTTC. This rearrangement joins TRBV5-3 to TRBJ2-5, with D possibly matching TRBD2 (5 bases). TRBV5-3 is an ORF; its function is uncertain. The CDR3 covers 14 residues.

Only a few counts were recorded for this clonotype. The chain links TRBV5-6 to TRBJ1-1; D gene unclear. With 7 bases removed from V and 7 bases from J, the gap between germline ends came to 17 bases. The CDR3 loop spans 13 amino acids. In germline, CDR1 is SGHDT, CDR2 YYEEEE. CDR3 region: CASSPLDKHEAFF. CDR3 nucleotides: TGTGCCAGCTCACCTCTCGACAAACATGAAGCTTTCTTT.

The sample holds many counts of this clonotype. The CDR3 sequence: CASSFHRPGGTGELFF. The DNA for the CDR3 is TGTGCCAGCAGCTTTCATCGACCGGGCGGCACCGGGGAGCTGTTTTTT. The chain has TRBV7-2 and TRBJ2-2, with D hard to call. The CDR3 extends over 16 amino acids. V lost 3 bases and J 4 bases, leaving 15 bases between the germline ends. The germline CDR1 and CDR2 sequences are SGHTA and FQGNSA.

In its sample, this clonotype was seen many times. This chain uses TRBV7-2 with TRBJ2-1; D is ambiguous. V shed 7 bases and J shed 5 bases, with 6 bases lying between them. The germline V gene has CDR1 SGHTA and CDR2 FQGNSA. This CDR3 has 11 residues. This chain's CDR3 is CASNLNNEQFF. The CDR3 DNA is TGTGCCAGCAACCTGAACAATGAGCAGTTCTTC.

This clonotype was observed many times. The CDR3 nucleotides are TGTGCCAGCAGCGTAACAGACGGTGGGTCCTACGAGCAGTACTTC. Protein: CASSVTDGGSYEQYF. V and J are TRBV7-2 and TRBJ2-7; no definite D call. The CDR3 totals 15 residues. Germline CDR1 is SGHTA and CDR2 is FQGNSA. V was shortened by 5 bases and J by 1 base, with 15 bases between the two germline ends.

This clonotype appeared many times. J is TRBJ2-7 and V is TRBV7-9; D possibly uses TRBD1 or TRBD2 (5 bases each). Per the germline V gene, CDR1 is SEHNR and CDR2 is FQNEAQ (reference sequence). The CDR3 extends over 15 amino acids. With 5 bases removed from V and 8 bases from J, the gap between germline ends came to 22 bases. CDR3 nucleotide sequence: TGTGCCAGCAGCCAAACTACCGGGACCCACATCCAGCAGTACTTC. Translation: CASSQTTGTHIQQYF.

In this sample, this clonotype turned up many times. CDR3 coding DNA: TGTGCCAGCAGCTTAGCGGTTAGCGGGAATGGTGAGACCCAGTACTTC. This codes for CASSLAVSGNGETQYF. The rearrangement joins TRBV7-9 to TRBJ2-5; 8 bases map to TRBD2. Germline V gives CDR1 SEHNR, CDR2 FQNEAQ (reference sequence). V trimming: 0 bases; J trimming: 5 bases; junction bases outside the gene matches: 8. The CDR3 loop spans 16 amino acids.

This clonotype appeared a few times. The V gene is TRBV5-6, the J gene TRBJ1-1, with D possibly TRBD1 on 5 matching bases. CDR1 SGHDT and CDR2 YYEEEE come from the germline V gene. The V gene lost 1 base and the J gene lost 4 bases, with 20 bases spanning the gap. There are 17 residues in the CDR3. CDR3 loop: CASSLFHRRSNPTEAFF. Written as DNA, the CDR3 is TGTGCCAGCAGCTTGTTCCACAGGCGATCGAACCCCACTGAAGCTTTCTTT. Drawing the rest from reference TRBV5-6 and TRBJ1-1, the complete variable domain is DAGVTQSPTHLIKTRGQQVTLRCSPKSGHDTVSWYQQALGQGPQFIFQYYEEEERQRGNFPDRFSGHQFPNYSSELNVNALLLGDSALYLCASSLFHRRSNPTEAFFGQGTRLTVV.

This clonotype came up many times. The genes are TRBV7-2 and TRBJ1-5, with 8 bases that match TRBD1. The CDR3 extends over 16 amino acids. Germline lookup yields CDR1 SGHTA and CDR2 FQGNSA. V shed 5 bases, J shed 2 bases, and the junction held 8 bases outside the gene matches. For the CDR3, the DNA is TGTGCCAGCAGCGCAGGACAGGGACGTGGCAATCAGCCCCAGCATTTT. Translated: CASSAGQGRGNQPQHF.

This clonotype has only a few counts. CDR3 DNA: TGTGCCAGCAGCTCGTGGACCGAATCCTACGAGCAGTACTTC. This sequence encodes CASSSWTESYEQYF. This chain connects TRBV7-9 to TRBJ2-7; unclear D gene. The V end was cut by 4 bases, the J end by 1 base, with 11 bases between. Per the germline V gene, CDR1 is SEHNR and CDR2 is FQNEAQ (reference sequence). The CDR3 is made up of 14 amino acids.

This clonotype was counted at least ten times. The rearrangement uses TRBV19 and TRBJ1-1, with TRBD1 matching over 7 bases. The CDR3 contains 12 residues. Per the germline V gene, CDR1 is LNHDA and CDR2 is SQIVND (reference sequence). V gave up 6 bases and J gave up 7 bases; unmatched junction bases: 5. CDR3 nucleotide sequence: TGTGCCAGTAGGACAGGGCTCGTTGAAGCTTTCTTT. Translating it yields CASRTGLVEAFF.

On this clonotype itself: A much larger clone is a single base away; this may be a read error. CDR3 in amino acids: CASSEEGRKSSYTF. CDR3 in DNA: TGTGCCAGCAGCGAAGAGGGGAGAAAGTCTAGCTACACCTTC. The V and J genes are TRBV11-2 and TRBJ1-2; maybe TRBD1 (5 bases). V shed 5 bases and J shed 9 bases, with 19 bases lying between them. Germline CDR1 and CDR2: SGHAT and FQNNGV. CDR3 length: 14 residues. The variable domain in full, completed from reference TRBV11-2 and TRBJ1-2, reads EAGVAQSPRYKIIEKRQSVAFWCNPISGHATLYWYQQILGQGPKLLIQFQNNGVVDDSQLPKDRFSAERLKGVDSTLKIQPAKLEDSAVYLCASSEEGRKSSYTFGSGTRLTVV.

In nucleotides, the CDR3 is TGTGCCAGCAGTTTCCTTCCGACAGGGGGCCACGAGCAGTACTTC. Translating gives CASSFLPTGGHEQYF. The chain combines TRBV27 with TRBJ2-7, with 10 bases identical to TRBD1. The CDR3 consists of 15 residues. CDR1 and CDR2 (germline): MNHEY, SMNVEV (reference sequence). Germline trimming cut 3 bases from V and 5 bases from J; bases unmatched to any gene: 7.

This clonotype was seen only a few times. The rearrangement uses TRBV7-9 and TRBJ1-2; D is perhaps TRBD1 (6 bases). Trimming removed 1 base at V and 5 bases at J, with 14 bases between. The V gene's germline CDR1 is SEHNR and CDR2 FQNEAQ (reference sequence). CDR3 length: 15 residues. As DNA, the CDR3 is TGTGCCAGCAGCTTAGTTATGGACAGTGGGTATGGCTACACCTTC. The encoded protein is CASSLVMDSGYGYTF.